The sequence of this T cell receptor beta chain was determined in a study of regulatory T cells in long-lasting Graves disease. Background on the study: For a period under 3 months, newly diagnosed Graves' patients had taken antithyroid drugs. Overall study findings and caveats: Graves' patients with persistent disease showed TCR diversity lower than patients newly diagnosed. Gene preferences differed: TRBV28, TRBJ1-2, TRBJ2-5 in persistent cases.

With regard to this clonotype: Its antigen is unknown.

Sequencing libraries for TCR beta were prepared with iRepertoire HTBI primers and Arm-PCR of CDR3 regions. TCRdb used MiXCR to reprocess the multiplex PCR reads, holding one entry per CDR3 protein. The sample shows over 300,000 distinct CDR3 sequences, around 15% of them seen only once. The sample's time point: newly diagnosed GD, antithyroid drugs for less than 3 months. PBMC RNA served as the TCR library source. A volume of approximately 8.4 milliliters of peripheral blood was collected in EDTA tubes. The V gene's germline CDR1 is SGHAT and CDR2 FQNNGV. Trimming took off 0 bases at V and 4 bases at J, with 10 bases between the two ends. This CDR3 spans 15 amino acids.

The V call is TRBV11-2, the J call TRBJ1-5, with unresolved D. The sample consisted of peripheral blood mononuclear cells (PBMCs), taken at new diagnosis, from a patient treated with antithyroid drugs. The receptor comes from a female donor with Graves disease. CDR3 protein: CASSLEWAPNQPQHF. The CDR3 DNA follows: TGTGCCAGCAGCTTAGAGTGGGCCCCAAATCAGCCCCAGCATTTT.